Below are 21 T cell receptor beta chains sequenced from a single sample in a study of shared clonotypes between healthy human individuals (dated by TCRdb to the early 2020s). The library was prepared using the immunoSEQ multiplex PCR assay. TCRdb's version of the immuneACCESS table is confined to in-frame rearrangements and falls short of the full clone set. An unresolved V gene accounts for under half of the shortfall where checked; the remainder is of unknown origin. Within this sample are under 600,000 clones, with approximately 97% of them counted one time only. The ten largest clones capture about 0.057% of the sample. Sequencing was performed on naive CD4+ T cells sorted from blood. Per the publication, the cell subset or site label means: CD45RA+ positively selected. The receptors stem from a woman aged 30 to 39 in good health.

This sequence joins TRBV10-2 and TRBJ2-7; the match to TRBD1 covers 7 bases. The CDR3 runs 16 residues. Germline CDR1 WSHSY, CDR2 SAAADI. V gave up 2 bases and J gave up 0 bases; unmatched junction bases: 7. The CDR3 sequence: CASSEEGRGISYEQYF. DNA of the CDR3: TGCGCCAGCAGTGAGGAGGGCAGGGGGATCTCCTACGAGCAGTACTTC.

This chain connects TRBV2 to TRBJ2-7; no firm D call. The CDR3 loop spans 11 amino acids. In germline, CDR1 is SNHLY, CDR2 FYNNEI. The V and J ends lost 9 bases and 6 bases respectively, with 12 bases between them. The chain's CDR3 is CARKAICEQYF. The CDR3 DNA is TGTGCCAGAAAAGCGATTTGCGAGCAGTACTTC.

The genes are TRBV5-1 and TRBJ2-7; 10 bases agree with TRBD2. The CDR3 covers 14 residues. Trimming at V came to 4 bases and at J to 5 bases, leaving 6 bases not matched to a gene. Looked up from germline, CDR1 is SGHRS and CDR2 is YFSETQ. CDR3 loop: CASSNLAGANEQYF. CDR3 DNA sequence: TGCGCCAGCAGCAACCTAGCGGGAGCCAACGAGCAGTACTTC.

J is TRBJ1-2 and V is TRBV20-1; D gene ambiguous. The CDR3 consists of 11 residues. Between the trimmed V and J ends, which lost 3 bases and 6 bases, there was a span of 8 bases. Germline V gene lookup returns CDR1 DFQATT and CDR2 SNEGSKA (reference sequence). In nucleotides, the CDR3 is TGCAGTGCTAGTGTCCAGAATGGCTACACCTTC. Its protein product is CSASVQNGYTF.

The chain employs TRBV28 and TRBJ2-7; D may match TRBD1 or TRBD2 (5 bases each). V lost 6 bases and J lost 1, with 13 bases in between. The germline V gene encodes CDR1 MDHEN and CDR2 SYDVKM. CDR3 length: 14 amino acids. CDR3 sequence (DNA): TGTGCCAGCAGCCCTGGGACCTCGTCCTACGAGCAGTACTTC. This codes for CASSPGTSSYEQYF.

The chain employs TRBV14 and TRBJ2-7; possibly TRBD1 or TRBD2 for D (6 bases each). The CDR3 extends over 13 amino acids. Germline loops: CDR1 SGHDN, CDR2 FVKESK. With 6 bases removed from V and 6 bases from J, the gap between germline ends came to 15 bases. The CDR3 DNA follows: TGTGCCAGCAGGGACAACGGGGGCTCCGAGCAGTACTTC. This encodes CASRDNGGSEQYF.

Details on this clone: Additional DNA sequences in this sample encode the identical CDR3. The chain carries TRBV9 and TRBJ2-7; 7 positions match TRBD2. The CDR3 loop spans 14 amino acids. Trimming removed 0 bases from V and 2 bases from J; junction bases left unmatched: 2. Germline-derived CDR1 and CDR2 are SGDLS and YYNGEE. CDR3 sequence: CASSVAGGPYEQYF. DNA for the CDR3: TGTGCCAGCAGCGTAGCGGGAGGCCCCTACGAGCAGTACTTC. Variable domain in full (rest from reference TRBV9 and TRBJ2-7): DSGVTQTPKHLITATGQRVTLRCSPRSGDLSVYWYQQSLDQGLQFLIQYYNGEERAKGNILERFSAQQFPDLHSELNLSSLELGDSALYFCASSVAGGPYEQYFGPGTRLTVT.

Only one count was recorded for this clone. The CDR3 sequence is CASTTIRGEPNTGELFF. The CDR3 coding sequence is TGTGCCAGCACCACAATCCGGGGGGAGCCGAACACCGGGGAGCTGTTTTTT. This sequence joins TRBV11-2 and TRBJ2-2; TRBD2 aligns across 7 bases. Germline V gives CDR1 SGHAT, CDR2 FQNNGV. The CDR3 extends over 17 amino acids. The J segment lost 0 bases and the V segment lost 7 bases, leaving 11 bases of the junction unmatched.

V and J are TRBV5-1 and TRBJ2-7; 12 bases match TRBD1. Germline V gene lookup returns CDR1 SGHRS and CDR2 YFSETQ. With 6 bases clipped from V and 6 bases from J, the junction kept 13 bases outside the gene matches. This CDR3 is 16 amino acids long. CDR3 sequence (DNA): TGCGCCAGCACCTTTTTGCCGGGACAGGGGGCCGGCGAGCAGTACTTC. Translated: CASTFLPGQGAGEQYF.

This chain uses TRBV7-2 with TRBJ1-2, with 8 bases aligning to TRBD1. The CDR3 loop spans 13 amino acids. Germline V CDR1 and CDR2: SGHTA, FQGNSA. The ends lost 5 bases at V and 8 bases at J; junction bases unmatched: 7. The CDR3 sequence: CASSQTGGLGYTF. The DNA of the CDR3 is TGTGCCAGCAGCCAAACAGGGGGATTAGGCTACACCTTC.

The chain has TRBV4-2 and TRBJ1-2; a weak D match, TRBD1 (5 bases). The V gene's germline CDR1 is LGHNA and CDR2 YNFKEQ. V was clipped by 1 base and J by 2 bases, with 11 bases between them. CDR3 length: 15 amino acids. The CDR3 DNA is TGTGCCAGCAGCCAAGCCGCGACAGAGAACTATGGCTACACCTTC. This gives the protein CASSQAATENYGYTF.

The rearrangement joins TRBV4-1 to TRBJ2-7, with 9 nucleotides matching TRBD2. The CDR3 is made up of 22 amino acids. CDR1 and CDR2 (germline): MGHRA, YSYEKL. Trimming cost V 0 bases and J 2 bases; bases outside gene matches: 23. CDR3 amino acids: CASSQEEGRVVSGRKITYEQYF. CDR3 DNA: TGCGCCAGCAGCCAAGAGGAGGGGAGAGTTGTAAGCGGGAGGAAGATAACCTACGAGCAGTACTTC.

This chain connects TRBV21-1 to TRBJ1-1; TRBD1, the table's D call, was not compared with the DNA. TRBV21-1 represents a pseudogene. CDR3 length equals 17 residues. The CDR3 region is CASSKYGTGGPDTEAFF. The CDR3 DNA sequence: TGTGCCAGCAGCAAATATGGGACAGGGGGCCCAGACACTGAAGCTTTCTTT.

Notes on this clone: The junction departs from germline at one end; a sequencing error may be responsible. The chain carries TRBV19 and TRBJ2-1, with TRBD2 identical over 7 bases. The CDR3 contains 14 residues. Germline V gene data show CDR1 as LNHDA and CDR2 as SQIVND (reference sequence). The CDR3 DNA follows: TGTGGCAGTAGGAGCGGGGTAAAATACAATGAGCAGTTCTTC. It is translated as CGSRSGVKYNEQFF.

The V and J genes are TRBV2 and TRBJ1-4; 7 bases match TRBD1. With 7 bases clipped from V and 7 bases from J, the junction kept 9 bases outside the gene matches. The germline V gene has CDR1 SNHLY and CDR2 FYNNEI. The CDR3 loop spans 14 amino acids. In DNA, the CDR3 is TGTGCCAGCAACGTTGACAGGGCGGGTGAAAAACTGTTTTTT. It is translated as CASNVDRAGEKLFF.

The gene calls are TRBV4-1 and TRBJ1-1, with a possible D match to TRBD1 (5 bases). The CDR3 spans 16 residues. The germline gives CDR1 MGHRA, CDR2 YSYEKL. The V end was cut by 0 bases, the J end by 5 bases, with 16 bases between. CDR3 amino acids: CASSQDARGMRTEAFF. The CDR3 coding sequence is TGCGCCAGCAGCCAAGATGCAAGGGGAATGAGAACTGAAGCTTTCTTT.

This sequence joins TRBV28 and TRBJ1-5; weak D call: TRBD1 (6 bases). Trimming removed 5 bases from V and 6 bases from J, with 20 bases in between. The CDR3 sequence is 16 residues long. The V gene's germline CDR1 is MDHEN and CDR2 SYDVKM. CDR3 bases: TGTGCCAGCAGTCTCGTTTTTACAGGGAGGACTCAGCCCCAGCATTTT. Amino acids: CASSLVFTGRTQPQHF.

The chain carries TRBV18 and TRBJ1-2; D is unresolved. The V gene's germline CDR1 is KGHSH and CDR2 LQKENI. The CDR3 has 15 residues. With 3 bases removed from V and 3 bases from J, the gap between germline ends came to 14 bases. The CDR3 protein is CASSPVLGRDYGYTF. As DNA, the CDR3 is TGTGCCAGCTCACCGGTCTTGGGTCGGGACTATGGCTACACCTTC.

CDR3 region: CASSSNGGLSNQPQHF. The DNA for the CDR3 is TGTGCCAGCAGCTCTAATGGGGGACTGAGCAATCAGCCCCAGCATTTT. J is TRBJ1-5 and V is TRBV7-9, with a tentative D call TRBD1 (5 bases). The CDR3 contains 16 residues. Trimming pared 4 bases from V and 1 base from J, leaving 14 bases between. CDR1 is SEHNR, CDR2 FQNEAQ, per germline (reference sequence).

V usage is TRBV30 and J usage is TRBJ2-3; perhaps D is TRBD1 or TRBD2 (6 bases each). The CDR3 has 17 amino acids. Germline-derived CDR1 and CDR2 are GTSNPN and SVGIG (reference sequence). With 1 base removed from V and 6 bases from J, the gap between germline ends came to 23 bases. The CDR3 loop reads CAWSAGAGGGGFDTQYF. In DNA form, the CDR3 reads TGTGCCTGGAGTGCGGGGGCAGGAGGCGGTGGTTTCGATACGCAGTATTTT. The variable domain in full, with the rest retrieved from reference TRBV30 and TRBJ2-3, is SQTIHQWPATLVQPVGSPLSLECTVEGTSNPNLYWYRQAAGRGLQLLFYSVGIGQISSEVPQNLSASRPQDRQFILSSKKLLLSDSGFYLCAWSAGAGGGGFDTQYFGPGTRLTVL.

This chain joins TRBV6-5 and TRBJ2-3; 8 positions match TRBD1. V lost 4 bases to trimming and J lost 5 bases; unmatched junction nucleotides: 11. This CDR3 spans 16 amino acids. CDR1 and CDR2 (germline): MNHEY, SVGAGI. CDR3 DNA sequence: TGTGCCAGCAGTTCTATTTTCAGGGGGCGCAAAGATACGCAGTATTTT. It codes for CASSSIFRGRKDTQYF.